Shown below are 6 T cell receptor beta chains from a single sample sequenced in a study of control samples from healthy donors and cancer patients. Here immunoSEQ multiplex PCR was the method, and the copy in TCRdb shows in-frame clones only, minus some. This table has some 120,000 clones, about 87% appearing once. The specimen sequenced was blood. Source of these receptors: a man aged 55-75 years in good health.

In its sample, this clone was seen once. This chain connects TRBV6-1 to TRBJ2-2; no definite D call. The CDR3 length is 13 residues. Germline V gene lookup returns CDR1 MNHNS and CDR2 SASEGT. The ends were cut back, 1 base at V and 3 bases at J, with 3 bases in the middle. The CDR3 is CASSEGHTGELFF. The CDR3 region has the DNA TGTGCCAGCAGTGAAGGACACACCGGGGAGCTGTTTTTT.

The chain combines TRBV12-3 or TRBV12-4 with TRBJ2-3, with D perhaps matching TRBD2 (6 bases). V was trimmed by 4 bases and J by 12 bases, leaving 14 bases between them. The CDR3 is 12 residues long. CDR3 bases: TGTGCCAGCAGTTCCACCGGGACTTACCAGTATTTT. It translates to CASSSTGTYQYF.

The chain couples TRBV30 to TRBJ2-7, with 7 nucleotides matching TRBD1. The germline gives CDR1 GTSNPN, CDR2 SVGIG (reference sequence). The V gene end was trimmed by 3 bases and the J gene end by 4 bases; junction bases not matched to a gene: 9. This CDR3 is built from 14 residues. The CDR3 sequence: CAWSLLNRGYEQYF. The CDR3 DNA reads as TGTGCCTGGAGCCTACTAAACAGGGGTTACGAGCAGTACTTC.

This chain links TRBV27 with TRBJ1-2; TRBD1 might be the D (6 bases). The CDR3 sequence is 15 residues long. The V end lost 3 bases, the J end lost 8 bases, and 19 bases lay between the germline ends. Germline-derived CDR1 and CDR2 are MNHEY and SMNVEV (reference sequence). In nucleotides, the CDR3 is TGTGCCAGCAGTTTGGGGGGCGGGGGCTCTGGGGGCTACACCTTC. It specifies CASSLGGGGSGGYTF.

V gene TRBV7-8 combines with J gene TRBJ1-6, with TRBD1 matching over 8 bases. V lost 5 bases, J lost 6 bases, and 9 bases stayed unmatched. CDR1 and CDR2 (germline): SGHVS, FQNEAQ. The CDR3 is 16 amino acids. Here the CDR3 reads CASSRGTGGLNSPLHF. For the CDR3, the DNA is TGTGCCAGCAGCAGAGGGACAGGAGGTCTTAATTCACCCCTCCACTTT.

CDR3 coding DNA: TGTGCCAGCACCCAAGCGGGGCCTACAGATACGCAGTATTTT. It codes for CASTQAGPTDTQYF. The chain combines TRBV7-9 with TRBJ2-3; 7 nucleotides agree with TRBD2. The V segment lost 7 bases and the J segment 3 bases; nucleotides outside the gene matches: 7. Germline CDR1 and CDR2: SEHNR and FQNEAQ (reference sequence). The CDR3 spans 14 residues.